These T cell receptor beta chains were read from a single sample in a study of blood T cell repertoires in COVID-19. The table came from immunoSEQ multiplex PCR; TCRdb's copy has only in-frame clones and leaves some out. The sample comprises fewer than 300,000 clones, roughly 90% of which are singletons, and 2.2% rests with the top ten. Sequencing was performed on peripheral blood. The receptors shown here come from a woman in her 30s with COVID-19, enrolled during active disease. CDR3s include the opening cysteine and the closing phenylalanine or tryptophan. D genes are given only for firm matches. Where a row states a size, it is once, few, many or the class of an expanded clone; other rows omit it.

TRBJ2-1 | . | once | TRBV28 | CASSLARNEQFF | TGTGCCAGCAGTTTAGCCCGGAATGAGCAGTTCTTC
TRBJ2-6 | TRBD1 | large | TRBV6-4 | CASSDGTGGSGANVLTF | TGTGCCAGCAGTGACGGGACAGGGGGCTCTGGGGCCAACGTCCTGACTTTC
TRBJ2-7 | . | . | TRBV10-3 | CAISSDLGQYF | TGTGCCATCAGCTCAGATCTAGGGCAGTACTTC
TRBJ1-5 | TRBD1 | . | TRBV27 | CASSLSYGTGNSQPQHF | TGTGCCAGCAGTTTATCATACGGGACAGGGAACAGTCAGCCCCAGCATTTT
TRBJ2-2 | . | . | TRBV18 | CASSPPFREQERPYTGELFF | TGTGCCAGCTCACCTCCTTTCAGGGAACAAGAACGCCCATACACCGGGGAGCTGTTTTTT
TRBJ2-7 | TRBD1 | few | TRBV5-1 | CASSPWTGSFSYEQYF | TGCGCCAGCAGTCCTTGGACAGGGTCGTTCTCCTACGAGCAGTACTTC
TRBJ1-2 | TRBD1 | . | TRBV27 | CASSFGTGYGYTF | TGTGCCAGCAGTTTTGGGACAGGATATGGCTACACCTTC
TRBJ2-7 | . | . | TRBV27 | CASSLYADSYEQYF | TGTGCCAGCAGTTTATACGCGGACTCCTACGAGCAGTACTTC
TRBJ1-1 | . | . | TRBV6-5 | CASSYAGTVNTEAFF | TGTGCCAGCAGTTACGCGGGGACCGTAAACACTGAAGCTTTCTTT
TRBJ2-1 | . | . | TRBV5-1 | CASSLVSGVEQFF | TGCGCCAGCAGCTTGGTGTCAGGGGTTGAGCAGTTCTTC
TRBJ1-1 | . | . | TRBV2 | CARGTVNTEAFF | TGTGCGAGGGGGACGGTGAACACTGAAGCTTTCTTT
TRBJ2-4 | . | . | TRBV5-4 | CASSREGSAMDIQYF | TGTGCCAGCAGCCGAGAGGGCTCGGCCATGGACATTCAGTACTTC
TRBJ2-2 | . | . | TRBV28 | CASVAGFGGLDTGELFF | TGTGCCAGCGTAGCCGGGTTCGGGGGGCTCGACACCGGGGAGCTGTTTTTT
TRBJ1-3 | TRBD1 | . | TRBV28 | CASSLYAGQGANTIYF | TGTGCCAGCAGTTTATATGCCGGGCAGGGGGCGAACACCATATATTTT
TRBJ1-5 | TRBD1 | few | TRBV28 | CASSLSLPGQGNAFSNQPQHF | TGTGCCAGCAGTTTATCCCTCCCGGGACAGGGGAACGCATTTAGCAATCAGCCCCAGCATTTT
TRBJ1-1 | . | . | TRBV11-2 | CASSLASAGESEAFF | TGTGCCAGCAGCTTAGCGTCAGCAGGGGAATCTGAAGCTTTCTTT